Listed below are T cell receptor beta chains from one sample, sequenced in a study of blood T cells in healthy people across ages. TCRdb ran MiXCR on the 5' RACE reads and lists one entry per CDR3 protein. Of approximately 1.5 million distinct CDR3 sequences listed, less than 45% are singletons. The sequencing sample was made of blood. All receptors derive from a woman aged 18-30 years in good health. CDR3s include the opening cysteine and the closing phenylalanine or tryptophan.

v_call,cdr3_aa
TRBV20-1,CSASHPRDSNYGYTF
TRBV20-1,CSARDFPEQFF
TRBV4-3,CASSQTWGLETQYF
TRBV14,CASRQTGTGGGYTF
TRBV5-1,CASSLGEQDSNQPQHF
TRBV7-2,CASSLGVVMGNQPQHF
TRBV3-1,CASSIDTYYGYTF
TRBV30,CAWSSVFYGYTF
TRBV7-2,CASSWLLAGGWNEQFF
TRBV6-2/TRBV6-3,CASSYSRRDISYNEQFF
TRBV6-1,CASSEGLGNQPQHF
TRBV20-1,CSATMGGPPQHF
TRBV20-1,CSARVGTGYNEQFF
TRBV11-2,CASSRRGSGVPNEKLFF
TRBV7-2,CASSLRGAVIQETQYF
TRBV6-1,CASSYTKNTEAFF
TRBV20-1,CSARRSGEAGYTF
TRBV6-5,CASSYERNYGYTF
TRBV29-1,CSVEFYFYNEQFF
TRBV21-1,CASSKPRDLGSEAFF
TRBV20-1,CSASPGGGTNYGYTF
TRBV15,CATSRDLNPANYGYTF
TRBV27,CASSSRSGGSYEQYF
TRBV28,CASSSFGGRMNTEAFF
TRBV20-1,CSPTPGQLGDTQYF
TRBV21-1,CASSKSLAGGPDTQYF
TRBV29-1,CSVEVGREGFYNEQFF
TRBV20-1,CSARPPGGNQPQHF
TRBV20-1,CSESSGEYNEQFF
TRBV6-2/TRBV6-3,CASSYGGQGNQPQHF
TRBV5-1,CASSFRATPAGPNTDTQYF
TRBV4-1,CASSQEVRIYGYTF
TRBV19,CASSKGLAGQNEQFF
TRBV28,CASSWRDSDTQYF
TRBV6-1,CASSEGLAYEQYF
TRBV10-2,CASSDQDIAYNEQYF
TRBV13,CASSCWSSGPYEQYF
TRBV7-2,CASSLVAGGAKNIQYF
TRBV5-1,CASGFLASFYEQYF
TRBV6-5,CASSPQLAGHEQFF
TRBV2,CASTPGTIQETQYF
TRBV6-4,CASSDTSGSSYNEQYF
TRBV20-1,CSARDMLVRETQYF
TRBV28,CASSSPGLNTEAFF
TRBV2,CASRGFEAFF
TRBV12-3/TRBV12-4,CAGSKNGLVQETQYF
TRBV7-9,CASSLARDVGKLFF
TRBV20-1,CSARAGATAYNEQFF
TRBV5-5,CASSLGTFAYEQYF
TRBV11-1,CASSLTGREGQDTQYF
TRBV7-9,CASRREFGTDTQYF
TRBV7-2,CASSFLGERGVPQETQYF
TRBV27,CASSFLGAGMNTEAFF
TRBV7-3,CASSLQTGATDTQYF
TRBV7-2,CASSSRPGITGGYTF
TRBV3-1,CASSQDRGNNSPLHF
TRBV10-2,CASSTGGKYEQYF
TRBV7-2,CASSQGPGATDTQYF
TRBV18,CTSSPGGDSQYF